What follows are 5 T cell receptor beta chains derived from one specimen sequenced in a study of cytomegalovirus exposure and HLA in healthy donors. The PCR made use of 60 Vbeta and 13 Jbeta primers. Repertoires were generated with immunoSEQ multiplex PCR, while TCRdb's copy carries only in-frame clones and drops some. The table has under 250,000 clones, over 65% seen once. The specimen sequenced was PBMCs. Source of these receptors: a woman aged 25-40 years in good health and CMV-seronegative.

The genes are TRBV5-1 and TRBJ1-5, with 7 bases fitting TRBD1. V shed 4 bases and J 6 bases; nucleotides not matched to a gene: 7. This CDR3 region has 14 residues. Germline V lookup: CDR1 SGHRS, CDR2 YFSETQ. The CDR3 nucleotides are TGCGCCAGCAGCCTGACAGGGATTGGTCAGCCCCAGCATTTT. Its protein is CASSLTGIGQPQHF.

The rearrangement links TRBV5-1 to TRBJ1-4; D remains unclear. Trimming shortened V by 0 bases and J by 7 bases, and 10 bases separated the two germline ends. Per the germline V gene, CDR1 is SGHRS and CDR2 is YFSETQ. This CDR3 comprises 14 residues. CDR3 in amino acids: CASSLGSGGEKLFF. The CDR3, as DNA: TGCGCCAGCAGCTTGGGGTCCGGAGGTGAAAAACTGTTTTTT.

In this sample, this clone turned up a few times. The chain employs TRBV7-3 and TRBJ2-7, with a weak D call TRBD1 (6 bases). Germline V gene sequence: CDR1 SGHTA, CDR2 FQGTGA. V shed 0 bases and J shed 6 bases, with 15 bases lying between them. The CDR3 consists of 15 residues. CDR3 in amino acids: CASSLTGTPKGEQYF. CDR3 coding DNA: TGTGCCAGCAGCTTAACCGGGACACCGAAAGGCGAGCAGTACTTC.

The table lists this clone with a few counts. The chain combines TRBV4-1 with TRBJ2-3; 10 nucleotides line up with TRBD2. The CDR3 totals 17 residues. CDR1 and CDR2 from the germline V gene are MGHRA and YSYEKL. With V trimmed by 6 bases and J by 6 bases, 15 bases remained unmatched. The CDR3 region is CASSRRLSGGREDTQYF. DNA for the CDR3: TGCGCCAGCAGTCGGAGACTTAGCGGGGGGCGTGAGGATACGCAGTATTTT.

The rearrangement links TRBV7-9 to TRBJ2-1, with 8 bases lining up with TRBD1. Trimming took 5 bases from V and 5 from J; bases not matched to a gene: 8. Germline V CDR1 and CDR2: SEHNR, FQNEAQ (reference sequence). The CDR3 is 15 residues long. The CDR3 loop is CASSLWTGFDNEQFF. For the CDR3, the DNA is TGTGCCAGCAGCCTATGGACAGGGTTCGACAATGAGCAGTTCTTC.